Below, 13 T cell receptor beta chains from the same sample are listed, as sequenced in a study of blood T cell repertoires in COVID-19. Using immunoSEQ multiplex PCR, the repertoire was profiled, and TCRdb retains in-frame clones only, with some absent. The repertoire has around 230,000 clones, around 85% of them found once; the top ten carry approximately 0.69%. The sequenced sample was peripheral blood. The source of these receptors is a man aged 35 to 55 with acute or convalescent COVID-19.

The J gene is TRBJ1-1, the V gene TRBV3-1 (or the pseudogene TRBV3-2), with 7 bases lining up with TRBD1. The germline gives CDR1 LGHDT, CDR2 YNNKEL (reference sequence). The CDR3 consists of 15 residues. With 4 bases clipped from V and 1 base from J, the junction kept 6 bases outside the gene matches. This CDR3 is CASSRRQGGNTEAFF. In DNA form, the CDR3 reads TGTGCCAGCAGCCGGCGACAGGGTGGGAACACTGAAGCTTTCTTT.

V is TRBV5-1 and J is TRBJ2-5, with D tentatively TRBD1 (6 bases). The CDR3 has 12 amino acids. With 1 base removed from V and 5 bases from J, the gap between germline ends came to 6 bases. The germline V gene has CDR1 SGHRS and CDR2 YFSETQ. The CDR3 region is CASSLRGETQYF. DNA for the CDR3: TGCGCCAGCAGCTTGAGGGGGGAGACCCAGTACTTC.

V is TRBV2 and J is TRBJ2-7; 7 nucleotides align to TRBD1. Germline loops: CDR1 SNHLY, CDR2 FYNNEI. This CDR3 region has 14 residues. After removal of 6 bases from V and 7 bases from J, the junction contained 12 bases not matched to a gene. The DNA of the CDR3 is TGTGCCAGCAGCGCACAGGGGAAGTCGAAGGAGCAGTACTTC. Its protein product is CASSAQGKSKEQYF. The variable domain in full, completed from reference TRBV2 and TRBJ2-7, reads EPEVTQTPSHQVTQMGQEVILRCVPISNHLYFYWYRQILGQKVEFLVSFYNNEISEKSEIFDDQFSVERPDGSNFTLKIRSTKLEDSAMYFCASSAQGKSKEQYFGPGTRLTVT.

This clone was seen a few times. The CDR3 loop reads CAWSVTVTGELFF. CDR3 bases: TGTGCCTGGAGTGTGACAGTGACCGGGGAGCTGTTTTTT. The rearrangement uses TRBV30 and TRBJ2-2, with a possible D match to TRBD1 (5 bases). V lost 0 bases and J lost 5, with 7 bases in between. Germline V CDR1 and CDR2: GTSNPN, SVGIG (reference sequence). The CDR3 covers 13 residues.

This clone showed up just once. This chain connects TRBV6-6 to TRBJ2-5; D may be TRBD2 (6 bases). Trimming stripped 1 base from V and 3 bases from J, with 6 bases between. Per germline, CDR1 MNHNY and CDR2 SVGAGI (reference sequence). This CDR3 is built from 13 residues. The CDR3 loop is CASSYWEEETQYF. Written as DNA, the CDR3 is TGTGCCAGCAGTTACTGGGAGGAAGAGACCCAGTACTTC.

This clone was detected once. The chain recombines TRBV14 with TRBJ2-3; 10 bases match TRBD2. The V segment lost 6 bases and the J segment 4 bases; nucleotides outside the gene matches: 7. This CDR3 region has 15 residues. The V gene's germline CDR1 is SGHDN and CDR2 FVKESK. The CDR3 reads CASRAGLAHSDTQYF. CDR3 DNA sequence: TGTGCCAGCAGGGCGGGACTAGCGCATTCAGATACGCAGTATTTT.

This sequence joins TRBV7-9 and TRBJ1-1; D unclear. Trimming shortened V by 3 bases and J by 0 bases, and 14 bases separated the two germline ends. Germline CDR1 is SEHNR and CDR2 is FQNEAQ (reference sequence). This CDR3 has 16 amino acids. CDR3 amino acids: CASSFGGEILNTEAFF. CDR3 DNA sequence: TGTGCCAGCAGCTTCGGTGGGGAGATCTTGAACACTGAAGCTTTCTTT.

The chain is built from TRBV30 and TRBJ2-7; D is perhaps TRBD2 (6 bases). CDR1 and CDR2 from the germline V gene are GTSNPN and SVGIG (reference sequence). CDR3 length equals 12 residues. Trimming stripped 5 bases from V and 3 bases from J, with 11 bases between. CDR3 region: CAWAAGNYEQYF. As DNA, the CDR3 is TGTGCCTGGGCCGCGGGGAACTACGAGCAGTACTTC.

CDR3 nucleotides: TGTGCCAGCAGCACGGCGGGACTAGCGGGGGCAGATACGCAGTATTTT. Translation: CASSTAGLAGADTQYF. The rearrangement links TRBV21-1 to TRBJ2-3; no DNA check was done on the table's D call, TRBD2. TRBV21-1 corresponds to a pseudogene. This CDR3 has 16 amino acids.

The V gene is TRBV29-1, the J gene TRBJ2-5, with 9 bases fitting TRBD1. CDR3 length equals 17 residues. With V trimmed by 7 bases and J by 0 bases, 15 bases remained unmatched. The germline CDR1 and CDR2 sequences are SQVTM and ANQGSEA. CDR3 sequence: CSAQHRGPILYQETQYF. For the CDR3, the DNA is TGCAGCGCCCAACACAGGGGGCCTATATTGTACCAAGAGACCCAGTACTTC.

The genes are TRBV5-1 and TRBJ1-1; 11 nucleotides match TRBD1. V dropped 1 base and J dropped 4; count of bases not matched to a gene: 3. Germline V gives CDR1 SGHRS, CDR2 YFSETQ. CDR3 length: 15 amino acids. CDR3 nucleotide sequence: TGCGCCAGCAGCTTGACCGGGACAGGGGGCACTGAAGCTTTCTTT. As protein: CASSLTGTGGTEAFF.

This chain joins TRBV2 and TRBJ1-5; no firm D call. Trimming took off 5 bases at V and 9 bases at J, with 8 bases between the two ends. The CDR3 covers 11 residues. Per germline, CDR1 SNHLY and CDR2 FYNNEI. The CDR3 loop is CASSHRGPQHF. Written as DNA, the CDR3 is TGTGCCAGCAGTCACCGGGGGCCCCAGCATTTT.

V and J are TRBV6-5 and TRBJ1-4; 8 nucleotides match TRBD1. The CDR3 has 15 residues. J gave up 3 bases and V 3 bases, and 3 bases lay outside the gene matches. Germline CDR1 MNHEY, CDR2 SVGAGI. CDR3 sequence reads: CASSYQGAANEKLFF. The DNA for the CDR3 is TGTGCCAGCAGTTATCAGGGGGCGGCTAATGAAAAACTGTTTTTT.